This entry features one T cell receptor (beta chain) sequence. Its antigen remains unidentified. The TCR alpha and TCR beta cDNA libraries, bearing sample barcodes and UMIs, were generated by 5'RACE using constant-segment primers. Using its own MiXCR run on the 5' RACE reads, TCRdb lists one record per CDR3 protein. In the table there are roughly 140,000 distinct CDR3 sequences, 13% to 15% of which are singletons. Germline V gives CDR1 DFQATT, CDR2 SNEGSKA (reference sequence). CDR3 length: 13 amino acids. V lost 8 bases and J lost 2, with 13 bases in between. This record belongs to a study of T-cell memory formation after mild COVID-19. Overall study results and limits: A second wave of clones peaked on day 37, and their SARS-CoV-2 specificity went unconfirmed.

This chain links TRBV20-1 with TRBJ2-1; perhaps TRBD1 as D (5 bases). Input material: PBMCs or a T cell subset sorted from them (not recorded which). The TCR originated in an adult woman who had mild COVID-19 (a few samples of this study predate the infection). Cell type and time point are not known. Here the CDR3 DNA reads TGCAGTCCCAGGGATGTGGCCTACAATGAGCAGTTCTTC. It yields the protein CSPRDVAYNEQFF.